These T cell receptor beta chains were read from a single sample in a study of cytomegalovirus exposure and HLA in healthy donors. Repertoires were generated with immunoSEQ multiplex PCR, while TCRdb's copy carries only in-frame clones and drops some. Among roughly 120,000 clones, 50% to 70% were seen once, and the ten largest hold roughly 10%. The sequenced material came from PBMCs. The receptors shown here come from a woman between 35 and 50 years old in good health and CMV-seropositive. CDR3s include the opening cysteine and the closing phenylalanine or tryptophan. Fields, in order: CDR3 protein, CDR3 DNA, V gene, clone size, D gene, J gene. The D gene is left open where the match is weak. The size entry is marked missing in some rows and otherwise reads once, few, many or a size class.

CASSVGSAGIDTEAFF | TGTGCCAGCAGCGTAGGCTCCGCGGGGATCGACACTGAAGCTTTCTTT | TRBV9 | NA | NA | TRBJ1-1
CASSWDSGGKTQYF | TGTGCCAGCAGCTGGGACAGTGGAGGCAAGACCCAGTACTTC | TRBV9 | NA | TRBD1 | TRBJ2-5
CASSPQANEQFF | TGTGCCAGCTCACCGCAGGCCAATGAGCAGTTCTTC | TRBV18 | NA | NA | TRBJ2-1
CASRSPPTAGAGELFF | TGTGCCAGCAGGTCACCACCCACAGCGGGAGCCGGGGAGCTGTTTTTT | TRBV11-2 | NA | TRBD2 | TRBJ2-2
CASSSSGTSGGTGELFF | TGTGCCAGCAGCTCATCCGGGACTAGCGGTGGAACCGGGGAGCTGTTTTTT | TRBV7-3 | few | TRBD2 | TRBJ2-2
CASSLGSRPFTF | TGTGCCAGCAGCCTAGGGTCGCGCCCCTTCACCTTC | TRBV7-9 | few | NA | TRBJ1-2
CASSVDTNQETQYF | TGTGCCAGCAGCGTAGATACAAACCAAGAGACCCAGTACTTC | TRBV9 | once | NA | TRBJ2-5
CASSRVGQNYGYTF | TGTGCCAGCAGCCGGGTGGGACAAAACTATGGCTACACCTTC | TRBV7-9 | NA | NA | TRBJ1-2
CASSQDRSGNGYTF | TGCGCCAGCAGCCAAGATCGGTCAGGGAATGGCTACACCTTC | TRBV4-3 | once | NA | TRBJ1-2
CASSEYGGGHEQFF | TGTGCCAGCAGTGAATATGGGGGCGGGCATGAGCAGTTCTTC | TRBV25-1 | few | NA | TRBJ2-1
CASSLGTSGLSGELFF | TGTGCCAGCAGCTTAGGGACTAGCGGACTATCCGGGGAGCTGTTTTTT | TRBV7-6 | few | TRBD2 | TRBJ2-2
CASSESRQIYEQYF | TGTGCCAGCAGTGAATCGAGGCAGATCTACGAGCAGTACTTC | TRBV2 | NA | NA | TRBJ2-7
CASRGQTNTGELFF | TGTGCCAGCAGGGGACAGACGAACACCGGGGAGCTGTTTTTT | TRBV2 | NA | TRBD1 | TRBJ2-2
CATSRALAAVTGELFF | TGTGCCACCAGCAGAGCTCTAGCGGCCGTCACCGGGGAGCTGTTTTTT | TRBV15 | NA | TRBD2 | TRBJ2-2
CASSPGTAMAYGYTF | TGTGCCAGCAGTCCCGGGACAGCGATGGCGTATGGCTACACCTTC | TRBV2 | NA | TRBD1 | TRBJ1-2
CASSNGRPNEQFF | TGCGCCAGCAGCAATGGGAGGCCCAATGAGCAGTTCTTC | TRBV4-3 | few | NA | TRBJ2-1
CASRGGLAGAYNEQFF | TGCGCCAGCAGGGGGGGGTTAGCGGGAGCCTACAATGAGCAGTTCTTC | TRBV4-1 | once | TRBD2 | TRBJ2-1
CASSFRGGSSEAFF | TGTGCCAGCAGCTTCCGCGGGGGGAGCTCTGAAGCTTTCTTT | TRBV7-2 | NA | NA | TRBJ1-1
CASSYSFYDEQYF | TGTGCCAGCAGTTACTCGTTTTATGACGAGCAGTACTTC | TRBV6-5 | NA | NA | TRBJ2-7
CASRPSEENTEAFF | TGTGCCAGCAGGCCATCAGAGGAGAACACTGAAGCTTTCTTT | TRBV7-9 | NA | NA | TRBJ1-1
CASSYSSQGSTEQYF | TGTGCCAGCAGTTACTCGAGTCAGGGATCGACCGAGCAGTACTTC | TRBV6-5 | NA | NA | TRBJ2-7
CASSVGTGGSYEQYF | TGTGCCAGCAGCGTCGGGACAGGGGGGTCCTACGAGCAGTACTTC | TRBV9 | NA | TRBD1 | TRBJ2-7
CASSQGPLTGVSDEQYF | TGCGCCAGCAGCCAAGGCCCCCTCACAGGGGTGAGCGACGAGCAGTACTTC | TRBV4-3 | few | TRBD1 | TRBJ2-7
CASSLGYSSGTHTQYF | TGTGCCAGCAGCTTAGGTTACTCTAGCGGAACCCATACGCAGTATTTT | TRBV11-3 | NA | TRBD2 | TRBJ2-3
CASSLIAGRGNEQFF | TGTGCCAGCAGCTTAATAGCGGGAAGGGGCAATGAGCAGTTCTTC | TRBV11-2 | few | TRBD2 | TRBJ2-1
CASSTGQNAKNIQYF | TGTGCCAGCAGCACTGGACAGAACGCCAAAAACATTCAGTACTTC | TRBV5-6 | NA | NA | TRBJ2-4
CASSRTSETQYF | TGTGCCAGCAGCCGGACTAGCGAGACCCAGTACTTC | TRBV11-2 | NA | TRBD2 | TRBJ2-5
CAIPWRTDNQPQHF | TGCGCCATCCCTTGGCGGACTGATAATCAGCCCCAGCATTTT | TRBV23-1 | few | NA | TRBJ1-5
CASSLDINTEAFF | TGCGCCAGCAGCTTGGATATTAACACTGAAGCTTTCTTT | TRBV5-1 | NA | NA | TRBJ1-1
CASTPEIIISGWTYNEQFF | TGCGCCAGCACCCCGGAAATTATAATTAGCGGGTGGACCTACAATGAGCAGTTCTTC | TRBV4-1 | NA | TRBD2 | TRBJ2-1
CASSTALAGGLDTQYF | TGTGCCAGCAGTACCGCACTAGCGGGAGGATTAGATACGCAGTATTTT | TRBV28 | NA | TRBD2 | TRBJ2-3
CASRVDRVYYEQYF | TGTGCCAGCAGGGTAGACAGGGTGTACTACGAGCAGTACTTC | TRBV6-1 | once | TRBD1 | TRBJ2-7
CASSVLSVNTEAFF | TGTGCCAGCAGTGTTTTGTCGGTTAACACTGAAGCTTTCTTT | TRBV6-5 | NA | NA | TRBJ1-1
CASSSIPGQNTEAFF | TGCGCCAGCAGCTCTATCCCGGGACAGAACACTGAAGCTTTCTTT | TRBV5-1 | NA | NA | TRBJ1-1
CASSSRRANYGYTF | TGTGCCAGTAGTTCGCGCCGAGCTAACTATGGCTACACCTTC | TRBV19 | NA | NA | TRBJ1-2
CASSLVDRLNTEAFF | TGTGCCAGCAGCTTAGTAGACAGACTGAACACTGAAGCTTTCTTT | TRBV7-2 | NA | NA | TRBJ1-1
CASSIRSSGIREQFF | TGTGCCAGTAGTATAAGGTCTAGCGGGATTCGTGAGCAGTTCTTC | TRBV19 | NA | TRBD2 | TRBJ2-1
CASSWGQALGGEQFF | TGTGCCAGCAGCTGGGGACAGGCCCTCGGAGGTGAGCAGTTCTTC | TRBV7-9 | NA | TRBD1 | TRBJ2-1
CSVGDRSPTEAFF | TGCAGCGTTGGGGACAGGTCCCCCACTGAAGCTTTCTTT | TRBV29-1 | NA | TRBD1 | TRBJ1-1
CASSQTGIEGEQFF | TGTGCCAGCAGCCAGACAGGGATTGAAGGTGAGCAGTTCTTC | TRBV7-3 | few | TRBD1 | TRBJ2-1
CASSRTDHYEQYF | TGTGCCAGCAGCAGGACAGACCACTACGAGCAGTACTTC | TRBV6-5 | NA | NA | TRBJ2-7
CASSRQGWGTEAFF | TGCGCCAGCAGCCGGCAGGGTTGGGGCACTGAAGCTTTCTTT | TRBV4-3 | NA | NA | TRBJ1-1
CASSQGTSGAMRETQYF | TGTGCCAGCAGCCAAGGGACTAGCGGGGCCATGAGAGAGACCCAGTACTTC | TRBV4-2 | NA | TRBD2 | TRBJ2-5
CASSIRGNEQFF | TGTGCCAGTAGTATCAGGGGCAATGAGCAGTTCTTC | TRBV19 | NA | NA | TRBJ2-1
CAWETSGNEQYF | TGTGCCTGGGAGACTAGCGGGAACGAGCAGTACTTC | TRBV30 | few | TRBD2 | TRBJ2-7
CASSLSYSGLSTGELFF | TGTGCCAGCAGTTTATCTTATAGCGGGCTTAGCACCGGGGAGCTGTTTTTT | TRBV27 | NA | TRBD2 | TRBJ2-2
CASSLEAGGPLHEQFF | TGCGCCAGCAGCTTGGAGGCGGGAGGGCCCCTACATGAGCAGTTCTTC | TRBV5-1 | NA | TRBD2 | TRBJ2-1
CASSRWAGREETQYF | TGTGCCAGCAGTCGTTGGGCGGGGAGGGAAGAGACCCAGTACTTC | TRBV7-2 | NA | TRBD2 | TRBJ2-5
CASSFQGRELFF | TGTGCCAGCAGTTTTCAGGGCCGGGAGCTGTTTTTT | TRBV27 | NA | NA | TRBJ2-2
CSVGRGLAGGGELFF | TGCAGCGTTGGGAGGGGACTAGCGGGAGGCGGGGAGCTGTTTTTT | TRBV29-1 | few | TRBD2 | TRBJ2-2